The 17 T cell receptor beta chains listed next were all sequenced from one sample in a study of T cell responses to AZD1222 COVID-19 vaccine. The data were produced by immunoSEQ multiplex PCR, yet TCRdb's version contains in-frame clones alone and is incomplete. The sample yields about 92,000 clones, approximately 91% seen once. Source: peripheral blood, taken on day 0 of AZD1222 vaccination. The receptors derive from an adult in good health.

The chain has TRBV7-9 and TRBJ1-3; 9 bases agree with TRBD1. Trimming cost V 4 bases and J 8 bases; bases outside gene matches: 9. The CDR3 has 15 residues. Germline CDR1 reads SEHNR; CDR2 reads FQNEAQ (reference sequence). The CDR3, as DNA: TGTGCCAGCAGCTCACCCGACAGGGGGGGACACACCATATATTTT. Translated: CASSSPDRGGHTIYF.

J is TRBJ2-2 and V is TRBV6-5; no firm D call. The V gene lost 1 base and the J gene lost 0 bases, with 3 bases spanning the gap. CDR1 and CDR2 (germline): MNHEY, SVGAGI. This CDR3 contains 14 residues. The CDR3 spells CASSYWANTGELFF. For the CDR3, the DNA is TGTGCCAGCAGTTACTGGGCGAACACCGGGGAGCTGTTTTTT.

This clone was recorded once. The chain combines TRBV9 with TRBJ1-1, with D tentatively TRBD1 (6 bases). From germline, CDR1 is SGDLS and CDR2 YYNGEE. The CDR3 totals 14 residues. Trimming cost V 4 bases and J 3 bases, with 13 bases left between them. This CDR3 reads CASSRGGIDTEAFF. The CDR3 bases are TGTGCCAGCAGCCGGGGGGGCATTGACACTGAAGCTTTCTTT.

This chain links TRBV6-2 or TRBV6-3 with TRBJ2-1, with D tentatively TRBD1 (6 bases). Trimming removed 0 bases from V and 5 bases from J, with 17 bases in between. Germline V gives CDR1 MNHEY, CDR2 SVGEGT. The CDR3 length is 17 residues. The CDR3 bases are TGTGCCAGCAGTTACTCGAATGGGGACACGACCAACAATGAGCAGTTCTTC. Translation: CASSYSNGDTTNNEQFF.

The rearrangement uses TRBV7-2 and TRBJ1-5, with D possibly TRBD1 on 5 matching bases. Germline CDR1 SGHTA, CDR2 FQGNSA. Trimming pared 5 bases from V and 5 bases from J, leaving 13 bases between. The CDR3 covers 14 residues. The CDR3 protein is CASSPRAGDQPQHF. In nucleotides, the CDR3 is TGTGCCAGCAGCCCCCGAGCGGGGGATCAGCCCCAGCATTTT.

The table lists this clone with a few counts. V and J are TRBV6-6 and TRBJ2-7; D possibly corresponds to TRBD1 (6 bases). The V and J ends lost 4 bases and 4 bases respectively, with 11 bases between them. CDR3 length: 13 residues. The germline CDR1 and CDR2 sequences are MNHNY and SVGAGI (reference sequence). CDR3 coding DNA: TGTGCCAGCAGTTTTGGCAGGGGATACGAGCAGTACTTC. It codes for CASSFGRGYEQYF.

The rearrangement joins TRBV7-3 to TRBJ1-5, with a tentative D call TRBD1 (5 bases). This CDR3 region has 15 residues. Germline values: CDR1 SGHTA, CDR2 FQGTGA. V lost 6 bases to trimming and J lost 4 bases, with 16 bases between them. CDR3 DNA: TGTGCCAGCAGTGCCCGTCGAGGGACGAATCAGCCCCAGCATTTT. This codes for CASSARRGTNQPQHF.

The genes are TRBV6-2 or TRBV6-3 and TRBJ2-2; D unclear. Germline V gene sequence: CDR1 MNHEY, CDR2 SVGEGT. V shed 0 bases and J shed 0 bases, with 11 bases lying between them. The CDR3 runs to 17 residues. CDR3 sequence reads: CASSYSPGPANTGELFF. The CDR3 region has the DNA TGTGCCAGCAGTTACTCCCCCGGGCCAGCGAACACCGGGGAGCTGTTTTTT.

This clone was found once. V gene TRBV7-2 combines with J gene TRBJ1-2; 7 nucleotides match TRBD1. Germline lookup yields CDR1 SGHTA and CDR2 FQGNSA. V lost 5 bases and J lost 4; bases outside the gene matches: 7. The CDR3 is made up of 14 amino acids. This CDR3 is CASSQPGGFYGYTF. The CDR3 DNA reads as TGTGCCAGCAGCCAGCCAGGGGGGTTCTATGGCTACACCTTC.

The chain employs TRBV7-9 and TRBJ1-3; D is unresolved. Germline CDR1 is SEHNR and CDR2 is FQNEAQ (reference sequence). The germline V and J ends were trimmed by 4 bases and 4 bases, with 20 bases remaining between them. The CDR3 consists of 17 residues. The CDR3 loop reads CASSSSRRDLSGNTIYF. The CDR3 region has the DNA TGTGCCAGCAGCTCCTCCCGGCGAGATTTATCCGGAAACACCATATATTTT. Full variable domain (rest looked up from reference TRBV7-9 and TRBJ1-3): DTGVSQNPRHKITKRGQNVTFRCDPISEHNRLYWYRQTLGQGPEFLTYFQNEAQLEKSRLLSDRFSAERPKGSFSTLEIQRTEQGDSAMYLCASSSSRRDLSGNTIYFGEGSWLTVV.

This sequence joins TRBV9 and TRBJ2-2; 9 bases line up with TRBD2. CDR3 length: 15 residues. After removal of 0 bases from V and 7 bases from J, the junction contained 4 bases not matched to a gene. Germline V CDR1 and CDR2: SGDLS, YYNGEE. CDR3 sequence reads: CASSVGTSASGELFF. CDR3 nucleotides: TGTGCCAGCAGCGTAGGGACTAGCGCCAGCGGGGAGCTGTTTTTT.

V gene TRBV18 combines with J gene TRBJ2-2, with D perhaps TRBD1 or TRBD2 (6 bases each). CDR1 is KGHSH and CDR2 is LQKENI in the germline V gene. This CDR3 comprises 16 residues. Trimming removed 0 bases at V and 4 bases at J, with 12 bases between. CDR3 DNA: TGTGCCAGCTCACCACCTTCCGGGGGCGGCACCGGGGAGCTGTTTTTT. It is translated as CASSPPSGGGTGELFF.

CDR3 bases: TGTGCCAGCAGCGTAGGCATACAGGGGGCTAACTACGAGCAGTACTTC. Its protein is CASSVGIQGANYEQYF. This rearrangement joins TRBV9 to TRBJ2-7; 9 bases map to TRBD1. This CDR3 comprises 16 residues. Germline CDR1 and CDR2: SGDLS and YYNGEE. Trimming at V came to 0 bases and at J to 3 bases, leaving 7 bases not matched to a gene.

CDR3 protein: CASSQQEQMKAFF. CDR3 coding DNA: TGTGCCAGCAGCCAACAAGAACAGATGAAAGCTTTCTTT. The rearrangement uses TRBV14 and TRBJ1-1; D remains unclear. The CDR3 length is 13 residues. V was shortened by 2 bases and J by 9 bases, with 13 bases between the two germline ends. Per germline, CDR1 SGHDN and CDR2 FVKESK.

The genes are TRBV5-1 and TRBJ2-3; D ambiguous. Between the trimmed V and J ends, which lost 0 bases and 0 bases, there was a span of 8 bases. The CDR3 length is 15 residues. Germline lookup yields CDR1 SGHRS and CDR2 YFSETQ. The CDR3 sequence: CASSLGHTSTDTQYF. In DNA form, the CDR3 reads TGCGCCAGCAGCTTGGGACATACTAGCACAGATACGCAGTATTTT. The full variable domain, rest sourced from reference TRBV5-1 and TRBJ2-3, is KAGVTQTPRYLIKTRGQQVTLSCSPISGHRSVSWYQQTPGQGLQFLFEYFSETQRNKGNFPGRFSGRQFSNSRSEMNVSTLELGDSALYLCASSLGHTSTDTQYFGPGTRLTVL.

V usage is TRBV18 and J usage is TRBJ1-2, with 8 bases aligning to TRBD1. V lost 2 bases to trimming and J lost 8 bases; unmatched junction nucleotides: 7. This CDR3 contains 14 residues. Germline V gives CDR1 KGHSH, CDR2 LQKENI. CDR3 residues: CASSPNRGNDGYTF. The DNA of the CDR3 is TGTGCCAGCTCACCAAACAGGGGGAATGACGGCTACACCTTC.

The V and J genes are TRBV9 and TRBJ1-3, with 7 bases identical to TRBD1. Germline values: CDR1 SGDLS, CDR2 YYNGEE. Trimming took 4 bases from V and 4 from J; bases not matched to a gene: 5. This CDR3 has 14 amino acids. CDR3 nucleotide sequence: TGTGCCAGCAGCTCACAGGGGTGGGGAAACACCATATATTTT. This translates into CASSSQGWGNTIYF.